The text below deals with one T cell receptor (beta chain). What antigen it recognizes has not been identified. Per-base qualities were not stored, and no clone one base away is much larger. These data belong to a study of blood T cell repertoires in COVID-19 (dated by TCRdb to the early 2020s). Study-wide context: Samples from collaborators originated in the United States, Italy and Spain and spanned both the acute and convalescent phases of COVID-19. The material from the prospective study consisted of cDNA or gDNA derived from T cells, B-cell-depleted T cells, or PBMCs. Where HLA class I and class II types were available, the types were taken from metadata supplied by the sample provider, not from assay-based typing. Deeply sampled blood TCRbeta repertoires from subjects exposed to, actively infected with, or recovered from COVID-19 were included in the dataset. The repertoires were released in a freely available public database meant as a resource for research on the immune response to SARS-CoV-2. A de-identified subject ID, COVID-19 status, age in years and sex were almost always included in the sample metadata. Samples came from the ongoing ImmuneRACE study (first 160 participants) plus 1,254 subjects from 6 global collaborators.

Summary of the overall study and its limitations: How much clinical and demographic metadata was included differed by source and by participant, and the metadata was provided uncurated.

TCRbeta CDR3 regions were amplified from genomic DNA by means of the immunoSEQ Assay, a bias-controlled multiplex PCR. The published analysis was carried out like this. Within the assay, amplification of reference gene primers was used to estimate how many nucleated cells each sample contained. To quantify the absolute abundance of each unique TCRbeta CDR3 rearrangement, sequence reads were collapsed and filtered. Productive Simpson clonality was computed per sample as the square root of Simpson's diversity index over productive rearrangements. Entries here come from immuneACCESS through TCRdb and include only in-frame sequences with V and J called. Some clones fail to appear in such tables; in the studies checked, an unresolved V gene covers under half of the shortfall, and the cause of the remainder is unknown. The DNA was the basis for D and trimming; V, J and clone size are from that table. The sample table shows tens of thousands of clones, and roughly 83% are seen once. The leading ten clones occupy more than 5% of the sample.

The collaborating institutions used their own protocols to collect whole blood in K2EDTA tubes. Collaborator samples were shipped for TCRbeta analysis as frozen whole blood, isolated PBMCs, or DNA extracted from either sample type. The germline V gene sets CDR1 to WSHSY and CDR2 to SAAADI. From its cysteine to its phenylalanine, the CDR3 spans 12 amino acids. The only DNA kept is the CDR3, 36 bases in frame from the first base. Compared with germline, V lacks 2 bases and J lacks 15 bases; bases without a gene match: 4. The chain joins TRBV10-2 to TRBJ2-1; the central 10 bases match TRBD2. The clonotype was recovered from a woman in her sixties or seventies with acute or convalescent COVID-19. The sequenced material came from peripheral blood. The CDR3 sequence is CASSETSGAPFF. At the DNA level, the sequence is TGCGCCAGCAGTGAGACTAGCGGGGCGCCGTTCTTC.